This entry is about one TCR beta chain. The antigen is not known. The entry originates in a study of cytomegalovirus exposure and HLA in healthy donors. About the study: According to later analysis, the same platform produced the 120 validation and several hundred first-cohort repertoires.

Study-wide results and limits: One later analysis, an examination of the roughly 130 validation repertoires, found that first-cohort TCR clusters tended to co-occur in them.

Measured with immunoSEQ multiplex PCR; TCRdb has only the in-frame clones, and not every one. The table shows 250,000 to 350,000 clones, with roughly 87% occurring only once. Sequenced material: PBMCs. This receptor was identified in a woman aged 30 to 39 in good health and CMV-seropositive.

The CDR3 nucleotides are TGTGCCAGTCTAAATCGGCCCCCTGAAGCTTTCTTT. It specifies CASLNRPPEAFF. The V gene is TRBV6-1, the J gene TRBJ1-1; no reliable D call. Trimming took 9 bases from V and 6 from J, leaving 14 bases between them. This CDR3 is 12 amino acids long. Germline CDR1 and CDR2: MNHNS and SASEGT.